This T cell receptor (beta chain) was identified in a study of T cells after yellow fever vaccination. Findings of the study overall: The CD4 and CD8 compartments had a small share of their clonotypes in common. From the bulk population, abundant clonotypes could contaminate and appear within FACS-sorted repertoires. The secondary response was weaker but peaked faster, day 5 versus 15.

Trimming cost V 4 bases and J 4 bases, with 14 bases left between them. This CDR3 region has 15 residues. This clonotype was counted many times. Researchers made TCR cDNA using 5'RACE template switching, and this step added a universal primer site and UMIs. TCRdb re-analysed the 5' RACE reads in MiXCR, keeping a single row per CDR3 protein. This sample has 35,000 to 55,000 distinct CDR3 sequences, with roughly 6.4% found just once. V is TRBV12-3 or TRBV12-4 and J is TRBJ1-5, with D unclear. This TCR came from a man aged 30-40 years who received the YFV17D yellow fever vaccine. The sequencing used CD8+ T cells not binding an NS4B(214-222) dextramer, sorted from PBMCs, collected 45 days after the yellow fever booster vaccination. The CDR3 spells CASSSFLAENQPQHF. The DNA for the CDR3 is TGTGCCAGCAGTTCGTTTTTGGCAGAGAATCAGCCCCAGCATTTT.